This TCR beta chain was obtained from a study of blood T cell repertoires in COVID-19. About the research overall: Samples taken during acute and convalescent COVID-19 were collected in the United States, Italy and Spain. Nucleic acid was either cDNA or gDNA, and it came from T cells, B-cell-depleted T cells, or PBMCs.

The CDR3 is made up of 16 amino acids. CDR1 LNHDA and CDR2 SQIVND come from the germline V gene (reference sequence). V shed 3 bases and J 0 bases; nucleotides not matched to a gene: 5. The assay was immunoSEQ multiplex PCR, and TCRdb's table has in-frame clones only and misses some. Here the sample spans hundreds of thousands of clones, 89% being singletons. The rearrangement uses TRBV19 and TRBJ1-5; 7 bases line up with TRBD1. The TCR comes from a man in his sixties who had recovered from COVID-19. Material for sequencing was peripheral blood. DNA for the CDR3: TGTGCCAGTAGTATCACTGGGACAGCTAGCAATCAGCCCCAGCATTTT. Translated, it gives CASSITGTASNQPQHF.